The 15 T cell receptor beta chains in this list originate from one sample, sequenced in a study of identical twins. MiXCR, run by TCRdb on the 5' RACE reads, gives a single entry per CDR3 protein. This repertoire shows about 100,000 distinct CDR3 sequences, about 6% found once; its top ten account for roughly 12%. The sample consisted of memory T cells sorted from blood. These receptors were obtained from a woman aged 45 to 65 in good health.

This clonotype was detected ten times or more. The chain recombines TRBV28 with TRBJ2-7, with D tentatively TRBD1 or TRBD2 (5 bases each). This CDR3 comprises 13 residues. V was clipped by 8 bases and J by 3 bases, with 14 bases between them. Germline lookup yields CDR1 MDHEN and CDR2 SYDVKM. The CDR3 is CASGTGPLYEQYF. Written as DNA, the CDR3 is TGTGCCAGCGGGACGGGGCCCCTCTACGAGCAGTACTTC.

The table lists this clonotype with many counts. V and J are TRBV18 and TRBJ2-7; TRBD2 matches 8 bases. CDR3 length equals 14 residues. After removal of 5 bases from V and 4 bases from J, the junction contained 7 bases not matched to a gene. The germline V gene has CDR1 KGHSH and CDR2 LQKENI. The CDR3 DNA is TGTGCCAGCTCATTGGGACTAGACCCATACGAGCAGTACGTC. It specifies CASSLGLDPYEQYV.

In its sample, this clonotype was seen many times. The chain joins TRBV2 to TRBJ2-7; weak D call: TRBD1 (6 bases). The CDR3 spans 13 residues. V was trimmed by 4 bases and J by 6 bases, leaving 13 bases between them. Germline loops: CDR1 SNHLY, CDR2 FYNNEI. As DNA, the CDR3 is TGTGCCAGCAGTGTTCGGAACAGGGCCGAGCAGTACGTC. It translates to CASSVRNRAEQYV.

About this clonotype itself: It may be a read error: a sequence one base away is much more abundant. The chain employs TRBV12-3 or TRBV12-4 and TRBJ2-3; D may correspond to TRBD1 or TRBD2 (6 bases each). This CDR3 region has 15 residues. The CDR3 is CTSSLGGTSTDTQYF. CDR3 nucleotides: TGTACCAGCAGTTTAGGGGGGACTAGCACAGATACGCAGTATTTT.

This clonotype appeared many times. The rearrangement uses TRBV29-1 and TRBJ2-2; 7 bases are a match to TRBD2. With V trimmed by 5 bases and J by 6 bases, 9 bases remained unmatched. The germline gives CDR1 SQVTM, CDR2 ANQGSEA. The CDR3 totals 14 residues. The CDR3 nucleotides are TGCAGCGTTCCAACGGGACTACTCTCCGGGGAGCTGTTTTTT. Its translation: CSVPTGLLSGELFF.

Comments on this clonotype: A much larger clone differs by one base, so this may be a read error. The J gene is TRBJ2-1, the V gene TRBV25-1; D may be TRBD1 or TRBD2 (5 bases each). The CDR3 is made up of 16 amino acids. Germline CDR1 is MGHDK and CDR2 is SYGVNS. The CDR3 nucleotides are TGTGCCAGCAGCCAATCGGGCCCCCTCAGGGACGATGATCAGTTCTTC. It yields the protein CASSQSGPLRDDDQFF.

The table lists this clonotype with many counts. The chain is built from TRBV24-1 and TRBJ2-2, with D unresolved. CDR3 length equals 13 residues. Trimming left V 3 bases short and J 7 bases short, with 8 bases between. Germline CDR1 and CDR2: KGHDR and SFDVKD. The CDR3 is CATSDPRVGELFF. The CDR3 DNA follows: TGTGCCACCAGTGATCCCCGGGTCGGGGAGCTGTTTTTT.

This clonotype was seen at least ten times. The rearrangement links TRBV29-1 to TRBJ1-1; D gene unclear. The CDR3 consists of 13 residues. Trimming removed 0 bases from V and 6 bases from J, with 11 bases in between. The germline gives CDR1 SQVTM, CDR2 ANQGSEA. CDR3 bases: TGCAGCGTTGAAGACCCCCCGAGGCCTGAAGCTTTCTTT. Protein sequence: CSVEDPPRPEAFF.

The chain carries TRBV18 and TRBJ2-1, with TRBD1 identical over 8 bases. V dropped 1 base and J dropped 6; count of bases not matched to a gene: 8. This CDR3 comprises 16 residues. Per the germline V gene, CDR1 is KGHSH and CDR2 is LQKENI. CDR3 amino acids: CASSPRGVTGGNEQFF. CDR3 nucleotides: TGTGCCAGCTCACCACGTGGGGTTACAGGGGGCAATGAGCAGTTCTTC.

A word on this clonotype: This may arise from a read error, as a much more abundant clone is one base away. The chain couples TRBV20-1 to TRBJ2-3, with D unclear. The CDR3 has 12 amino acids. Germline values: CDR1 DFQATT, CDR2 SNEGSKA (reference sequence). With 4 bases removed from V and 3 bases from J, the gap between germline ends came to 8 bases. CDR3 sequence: CSAKALTDTQYF. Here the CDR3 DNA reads TGCAGTGCTAAAGCGCTGACAGATACGCAGTATTTT.

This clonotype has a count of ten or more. The CDR3 sequence: CAIGPGWDTGELFF. The CDR3 DNA follows: TGTGCCATCGGCCCTGGGTGGGACACCGGGGAGCTGTTTTTT. This sequence joins TRBV10-3 and TRBJ2-2; D unclear. Germline CDR1 and CDR2: ENHRY and SYGVKD. V shed 8 bases and J shed 3 bases, with 13 bases lying between them. The CDR3 has 14 residues.

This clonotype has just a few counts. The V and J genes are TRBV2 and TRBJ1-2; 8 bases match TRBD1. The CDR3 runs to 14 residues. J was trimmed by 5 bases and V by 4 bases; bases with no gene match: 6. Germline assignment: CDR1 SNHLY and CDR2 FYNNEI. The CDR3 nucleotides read TGTGCCAGCAGTGGGACAGGGAGGGGTTATGGCTACACCTTC. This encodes CASSGTGRGYGYTF.

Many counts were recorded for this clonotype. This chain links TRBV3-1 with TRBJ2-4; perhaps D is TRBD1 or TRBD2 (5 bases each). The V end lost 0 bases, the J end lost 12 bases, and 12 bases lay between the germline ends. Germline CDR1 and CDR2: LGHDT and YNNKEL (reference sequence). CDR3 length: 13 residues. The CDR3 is CASSQETAGAQYF. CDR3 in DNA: TGTGCCAGCAGCCAAGAGACAGCCGGGGCTCAGTACTTC.

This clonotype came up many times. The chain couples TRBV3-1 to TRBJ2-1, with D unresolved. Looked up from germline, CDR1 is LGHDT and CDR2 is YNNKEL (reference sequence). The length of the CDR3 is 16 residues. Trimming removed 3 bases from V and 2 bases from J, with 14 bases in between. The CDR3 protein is CASSQSNGRAYNEQFF. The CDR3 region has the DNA TGTGCCAGCAGCCAGAGTAACGGAAGGGCCTACAATGAGCAGTTCTTC.

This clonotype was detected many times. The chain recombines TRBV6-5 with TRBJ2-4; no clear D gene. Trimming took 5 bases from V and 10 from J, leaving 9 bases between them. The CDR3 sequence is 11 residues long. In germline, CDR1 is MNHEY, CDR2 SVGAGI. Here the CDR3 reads CASSQGQIQYF. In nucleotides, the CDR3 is TGTGCCAGCAGTCAAGGCCAAATTCAGTACTTC.